This T cell receptor (beta chain) was found in a study of blood T cell repertoires in COVID-19. V was pared by 4 bases and J by 8 bases, with 23 bases between. This CDR3 contains 17 residues. The germline V gene has CDR1 KGHSH and CDR2 LQKENI. All exposed participants met a person with COVID-19 within 2 weeks before entering the study. Only in-frame clones appear in the TCRdb table, and some are missing; sequencing was by immunoSEQ multiplex PCR. Counted here are approximately 380,000 clones, 80% to 95% occurring once; the ten biggest clones make up about 0.78%. This clone was detected only once. Sequencing was done on a sample of PBMCs or T cells enriched from blood (not recorded which). The rearrangement uses TRBV18 and TRBJ2-2, with D possibly TRBD2 on 5 matching bases. This TCR derives from a woman aged 40 to 50 who had been exposed to COVID-19. In DNA form, the CDR3 reads TGTGCCAGCTCACTTCGCGGGCCGGGTCAACCAACGGGGGAGCTGTTTTTT. Its protein product is CASSLRGPGQPTGELFF.